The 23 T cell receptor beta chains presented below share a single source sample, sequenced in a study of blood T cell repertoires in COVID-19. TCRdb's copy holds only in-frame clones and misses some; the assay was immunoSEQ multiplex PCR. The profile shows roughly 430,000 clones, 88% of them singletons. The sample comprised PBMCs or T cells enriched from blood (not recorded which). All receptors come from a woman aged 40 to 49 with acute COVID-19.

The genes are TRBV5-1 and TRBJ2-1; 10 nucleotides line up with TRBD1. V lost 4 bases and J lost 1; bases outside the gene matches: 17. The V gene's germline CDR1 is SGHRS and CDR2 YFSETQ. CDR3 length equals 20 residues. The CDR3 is CASSQPLTGGAVQSYNEQFF. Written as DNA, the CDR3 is TGCGCCAGCAGCCAACCCCTGACAGGGGGCGCCGTTCAATCCTACAATGAGCAGTTCTTC. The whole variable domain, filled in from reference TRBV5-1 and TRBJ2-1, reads KAGVTQTPRYLIKTRGQQVTLSCSPISGHRSVSWYQQTPGQGLQFLFEYFSETQRNKGNFPGRFSGRQFSNSRSEMNVSTLELGDSALYLCASSQPLTGGAVQSYNEQFFGPGTRLTVL.

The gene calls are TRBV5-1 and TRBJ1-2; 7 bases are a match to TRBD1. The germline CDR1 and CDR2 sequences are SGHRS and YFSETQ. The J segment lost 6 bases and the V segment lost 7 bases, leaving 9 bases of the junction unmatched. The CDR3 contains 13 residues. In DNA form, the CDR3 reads TGCGCCAGCGGACAGGCAGCCGCCGATGGCTACACCTTC. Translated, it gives CASGQAAADGYTF. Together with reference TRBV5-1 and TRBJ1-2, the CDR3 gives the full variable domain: KAGVTQTPRYLIKTRGQQVTLSCSPISGHRSVSWYQQTPGQGLQFLFEYFSETQRNKGNFPGRFSGRQFSNSRSEMNVSTLELGDSALYLCASGQAAADGYTFGSGTRLTVV.

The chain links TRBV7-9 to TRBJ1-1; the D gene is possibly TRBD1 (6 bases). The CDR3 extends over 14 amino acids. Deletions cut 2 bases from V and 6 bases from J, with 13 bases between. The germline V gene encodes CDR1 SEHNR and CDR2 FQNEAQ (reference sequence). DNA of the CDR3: TGTGCCAGCAGCTTAAGGGAGAACAGGGCTGAAGCTTTCTTT. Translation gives CASSLRENRAEAFF.

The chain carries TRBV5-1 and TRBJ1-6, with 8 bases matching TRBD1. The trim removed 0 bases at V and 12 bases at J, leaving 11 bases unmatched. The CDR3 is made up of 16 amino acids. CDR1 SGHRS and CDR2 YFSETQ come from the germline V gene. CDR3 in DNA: TGCGCCAGCAGCTTGGCCGGCCAGGGGGCCTTGGAACCCCTCCACTTT. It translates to CASSLAGQGALEPLHF.

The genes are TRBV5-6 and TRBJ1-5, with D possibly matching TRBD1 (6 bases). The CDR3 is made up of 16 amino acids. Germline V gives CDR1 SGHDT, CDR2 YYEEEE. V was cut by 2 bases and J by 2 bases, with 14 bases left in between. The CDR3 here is CASSFAGVAGNQPQHF. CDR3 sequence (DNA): TGTGCCAGCAGCTTCGCAGGGGTTGCAGGCAATCAGCCCCAGCATTTT.

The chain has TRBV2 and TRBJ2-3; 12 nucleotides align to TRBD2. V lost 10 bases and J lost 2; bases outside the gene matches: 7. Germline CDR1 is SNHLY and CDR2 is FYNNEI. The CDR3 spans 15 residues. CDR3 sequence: CATKRTSGDTDTQYF. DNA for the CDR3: TGTGCCACCAAAAGGACTAGCGGGGACACAGATACGCAGTATTTT.

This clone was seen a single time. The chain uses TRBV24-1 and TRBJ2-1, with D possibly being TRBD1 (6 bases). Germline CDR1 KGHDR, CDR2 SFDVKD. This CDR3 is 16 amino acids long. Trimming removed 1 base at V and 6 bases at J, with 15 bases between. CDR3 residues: CATSDLVGAAFNEQFF. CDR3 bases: TGTGCCACCAGTGATTTAGTGGGGGCGGCCTTCAATGAGCAGTTCTTC.

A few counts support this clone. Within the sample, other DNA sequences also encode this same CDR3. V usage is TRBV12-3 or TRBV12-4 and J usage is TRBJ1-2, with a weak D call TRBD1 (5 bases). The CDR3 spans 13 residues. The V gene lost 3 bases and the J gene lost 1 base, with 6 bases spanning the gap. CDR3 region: CASSLTVNYGYTF. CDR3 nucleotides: TGTGCCAGCAGTTTGACAGTTAACTATGGCTACACCTTC.

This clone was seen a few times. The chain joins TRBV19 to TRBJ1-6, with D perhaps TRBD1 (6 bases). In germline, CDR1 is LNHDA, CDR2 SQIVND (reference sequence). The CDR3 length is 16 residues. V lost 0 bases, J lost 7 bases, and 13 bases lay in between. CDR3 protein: CASSIDPGAKNSPLHF. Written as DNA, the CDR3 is TGTGCCAGTAGTATAGACCCAGGGGCCAAGAATTCACCCCTCCACTTT.

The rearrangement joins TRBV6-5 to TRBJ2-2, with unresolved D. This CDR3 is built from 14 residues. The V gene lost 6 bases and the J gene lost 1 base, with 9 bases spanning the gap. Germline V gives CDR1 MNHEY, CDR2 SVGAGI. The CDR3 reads CASSQTRNTGELFF. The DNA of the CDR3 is TGTGCCAGCAGCCAAACACGGAACACCGGGGAGCTGTTTTTT.

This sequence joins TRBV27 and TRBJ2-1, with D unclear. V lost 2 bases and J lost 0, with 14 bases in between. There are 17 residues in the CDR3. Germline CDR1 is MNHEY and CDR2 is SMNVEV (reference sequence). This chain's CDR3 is CASSLEREQSSYNEQFF. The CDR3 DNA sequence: TGTGCCAGCAGTTTAGAACGTGAGCAAAGCTCCTACAATGAGCAGTTCTTC.

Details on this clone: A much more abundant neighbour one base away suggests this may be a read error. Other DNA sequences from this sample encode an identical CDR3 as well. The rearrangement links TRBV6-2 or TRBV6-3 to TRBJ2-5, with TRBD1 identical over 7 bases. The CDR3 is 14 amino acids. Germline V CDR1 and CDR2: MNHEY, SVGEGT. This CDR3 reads CASSPGTDEETQYF. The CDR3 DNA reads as TGTGCCAGCAGCCCCGGGACAGACGAAGAGACCCAATACTTC.

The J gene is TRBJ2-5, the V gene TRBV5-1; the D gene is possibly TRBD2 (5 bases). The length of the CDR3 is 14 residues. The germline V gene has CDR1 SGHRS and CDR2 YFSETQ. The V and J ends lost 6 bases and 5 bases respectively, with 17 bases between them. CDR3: CASNPTPPGETQYF. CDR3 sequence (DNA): TGCGCCAGCAACCCGACACCCCCGGGGGAGACCCAGTACTTC.

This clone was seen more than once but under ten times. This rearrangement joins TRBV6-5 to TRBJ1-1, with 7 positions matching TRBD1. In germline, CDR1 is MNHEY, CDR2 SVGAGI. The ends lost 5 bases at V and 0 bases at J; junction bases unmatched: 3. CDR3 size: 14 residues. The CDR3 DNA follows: TGTGCCAGCAGTCTTGACAGGGTGAACACTGAAGCTTTCTTT. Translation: CASSLDRVNTEAFF.

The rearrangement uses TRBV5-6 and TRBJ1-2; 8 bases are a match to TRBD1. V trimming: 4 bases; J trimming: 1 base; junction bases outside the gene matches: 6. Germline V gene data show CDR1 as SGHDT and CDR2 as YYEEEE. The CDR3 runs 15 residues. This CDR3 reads CASSGNRGFNYGYTF. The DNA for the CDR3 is TGTGCCAGCAGCGGAAACAGGGGGTTTAACTATGGCTACACCTTC.

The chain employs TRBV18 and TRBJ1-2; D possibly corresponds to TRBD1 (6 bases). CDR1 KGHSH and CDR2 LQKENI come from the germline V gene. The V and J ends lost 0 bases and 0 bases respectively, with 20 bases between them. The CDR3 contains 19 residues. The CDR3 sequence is CASSPPPRSGAIANYGYTF. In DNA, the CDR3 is TGTGCCAGCTCACCACCGCCTAGATCAGGGGCCATAGCTAACTATGGCTACACCTTC.

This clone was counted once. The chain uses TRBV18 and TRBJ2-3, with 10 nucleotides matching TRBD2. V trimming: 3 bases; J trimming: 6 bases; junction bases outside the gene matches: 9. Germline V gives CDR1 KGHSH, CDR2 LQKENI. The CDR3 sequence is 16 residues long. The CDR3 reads CASSPYSGGAVDTQYF. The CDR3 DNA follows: TGTGCCAGCTCACCTTACAGCGGGGGGGCCGTGGATACGCAGTATTTT. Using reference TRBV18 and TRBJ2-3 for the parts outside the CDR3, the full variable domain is NAGVMQNPRHLVRRRGQEARLRCSPMKGHSHVYWYRQLPEEGLKFMVYLQKENIIDESGMPKERFSAEFPKEGPSILRIQQVVRGDSAAYFCASSPYSGGAVDTQYFGPGTRLTVL.

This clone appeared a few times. The CDR3 loop reads CASRRPGQGGSPLHF. DNA for the CDR3: TGTGCCAGCAGACGACCGGGACAGGGCGGTTCACCCCTCCACTTT. The chain links TRBV6-5 to TRBJ1-6; 9 bases align to TRBD1. This CDR3 has 15 amino acids. Germline V gene sequence: CDR1 MNHEY, CDR2 SVGAGI. The J segment lost 9 bases and the V segment lost 6 bases, leaving 9 bases of the junction unmatched.

The CDR3 loop is CASSLRQGAYEQYF. The CDR3 bases are TGTGCCAGCAGTTTACGACAGGGCGCGTACGAGCAGTACTTC. This chain connects TRBV6-5 to TRBJ2-7, with 7 bases matching TRBD1. J lost 4 bases, V lost 4 bases, and 7 bases had no gene match. CDR3 size: 14 residues. Germline CDR1 reads MNHEY; CDR2 reads SVGAGI.

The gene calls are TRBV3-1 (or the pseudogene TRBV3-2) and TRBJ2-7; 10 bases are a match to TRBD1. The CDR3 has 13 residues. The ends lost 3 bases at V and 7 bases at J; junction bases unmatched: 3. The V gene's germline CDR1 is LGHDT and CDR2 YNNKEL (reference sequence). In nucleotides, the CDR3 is TGTGCCAGCAGCCACCGGGACAGGGGAGAGCAGTACTTC. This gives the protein CASSHRDRGEQYF.

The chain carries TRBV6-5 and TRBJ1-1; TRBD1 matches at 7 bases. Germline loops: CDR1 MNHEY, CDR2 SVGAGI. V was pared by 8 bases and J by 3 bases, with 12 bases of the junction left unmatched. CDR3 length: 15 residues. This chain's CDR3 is CASSRQGLGDTEAFF. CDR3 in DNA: TGTGCCAGCTCCCGACAGGGACTCGGGGACACTGAAGCTTTCTTT.

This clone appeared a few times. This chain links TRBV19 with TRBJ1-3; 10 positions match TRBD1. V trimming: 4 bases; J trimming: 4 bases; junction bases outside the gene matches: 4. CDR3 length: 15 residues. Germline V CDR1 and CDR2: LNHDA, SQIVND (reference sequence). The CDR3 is CASSKGTGAGNTIYF. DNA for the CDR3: TGTGCCAGTAGTAAGGGGACAGGGGCCGGAAACACCATATATTTT.

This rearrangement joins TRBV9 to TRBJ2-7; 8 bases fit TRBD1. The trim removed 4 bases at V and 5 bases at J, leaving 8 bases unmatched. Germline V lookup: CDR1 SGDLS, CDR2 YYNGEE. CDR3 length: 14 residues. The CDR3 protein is CASSQTGVIHEQYF. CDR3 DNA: TGTGCCAGCAGCCAGACAGGGGTAATCCACGAGCAGTACTTC.